This T cell receptor (beta chain) was identified during a study of blood T cell repertoires in COVID-19. Study as a whole: COVID-19 samples from acute and convalescent phases originated in the United States, Italy and Spain. The analysed material was cDNA or gDNA that came from T cells, B-cell-depleted T cells, or PBMCs.

Original processing notes: Estimates of nucleated cell counts were drawn from the amplification of reference gene primers. TCRdb keeps only in-frame clones here, not all; method: immunoSEQ multiplex PCR. That table is the source of V, J and clone size, and D and trimming were worked out from the DNA. The data hold 190,000 or so clones, with roughly 94% observed a single time. Patients in Seattle were enrolled during active infection, then followed longitudinally. This clonotype originated in a man aged 30-40 years with COVID-19, enrolled during active disease. The material sequenced was peripheral blood.

The CDR3 nucleotides read TGCGCCAGCAGCCTCGGACAGGGAAGCACTAATGAAAAACTGTTTTTT. This sequence encodes CASSLGQGSTNEKLFF. This rearrangement joins TRBV4-1 to TRBJ1-4, with 8 bases that match TRBD1. The V gene's germline CDR1 is MGHRA and CDR2 YSYEKL. The CDR3 runs 16 residues. The V gene end was trimmed by 4 bases and the J gene end by 2 bases; junction bases not matched to a gene: 6.